This T cell receptor (beta chain) derives from a study of T cells after yellow fever vaccination. About the research overall: The fractions with low cell numbers were processed using SMART-Seq v4 Ultra Low Input.

TCRdb reprocessed the 5' RACE reads via MiXCR and lists one record per CDR3 protein. The data hold fewer than 150,000 distinct CDR3 sequences, with about 7% observed a single time. This clonotype was detected many times. Its target is unknown. Study observations and caveats: Among primary-vaccination clones, most reappeared after the booster, at 96% for CD4 and around 91% for CD8. The secondary response showed a weaker magnitude and a faster peak, day 5 versus 15.

Per the germline V gene, CDR1 is WSHSY and CDR2 is SAAADI. Trimming shortened V by 3 bases and J by 6 bases, and 10 bases separated the two germline ends. The CDR3 length is 13 residues. The chain recombines TRBV10-2 with TRBJ2-3; D ambiguous. This receptor was taken from a man aged 18 to 29 who received the YFV17D yellow fever vaccine. Sequences were derived from CD4+ T cells sorted from PBMCs, sampled more than 40 days after the first yellow fever vaccination. The chain's CDR3 is CASSEYSGDTQYF. The CDR3, as DNA: TGCGCCAGCAGTGAATACTCCGGTGATACGCAGTATTTT.